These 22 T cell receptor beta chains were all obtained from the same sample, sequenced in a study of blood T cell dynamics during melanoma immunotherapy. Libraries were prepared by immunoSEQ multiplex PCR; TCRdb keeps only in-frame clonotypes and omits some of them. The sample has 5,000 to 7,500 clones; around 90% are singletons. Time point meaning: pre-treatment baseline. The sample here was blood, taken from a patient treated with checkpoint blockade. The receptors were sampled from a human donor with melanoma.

CDR3 amino acids: CASSQERLDNSPLHF. The CDR3 DNA reads TGCGCCAGCAGCCAAGAACGGCTAGATAATTCACCCCTCCACTTT. The V call is TRBV4-3, the J call TRBJ1-6; D not resolved. The V end was cut by 0 bases, the J end by 5 bases, with 8 bases between. This CDR3 is 15 amino acids long. CDR1 is LGHNA, CDR2 YSLEER, per germline.

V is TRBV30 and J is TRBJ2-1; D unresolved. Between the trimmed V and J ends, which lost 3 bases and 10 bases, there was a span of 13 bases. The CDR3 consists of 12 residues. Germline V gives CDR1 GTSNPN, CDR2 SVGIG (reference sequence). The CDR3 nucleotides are TGTGCCTGGAGCAAACTTCTATCCGAGCAGTTCTTC. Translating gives CAWSKLLSEQFF.

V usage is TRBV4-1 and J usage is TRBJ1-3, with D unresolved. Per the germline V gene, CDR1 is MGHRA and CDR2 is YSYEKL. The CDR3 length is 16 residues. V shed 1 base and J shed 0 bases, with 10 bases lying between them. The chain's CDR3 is CASSQVVRLSGNTIYF. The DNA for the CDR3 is TGCGCCAGCAGCCAAGTTGTCAGGCTCTCTGGAAACACCATATATTTT.

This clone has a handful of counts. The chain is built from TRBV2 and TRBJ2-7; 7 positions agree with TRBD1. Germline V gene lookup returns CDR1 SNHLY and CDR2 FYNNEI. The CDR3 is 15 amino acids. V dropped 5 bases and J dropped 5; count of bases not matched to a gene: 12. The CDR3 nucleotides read TGTGCCAGCAGTCCCGGACAGGCGTTCATCCACGAGCAGTACTTC. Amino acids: CASSPGQAFIHEQYF. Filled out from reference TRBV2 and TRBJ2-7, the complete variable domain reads EPEVTQTPSHQVTQMGQEVILRCVPISNHLYFYWYRQILGQKVEFLVSFYNNEISEKSEIFDDQFSVERPDGSNFTLKIRSTKLEDSAMYFCASSPGQAFIHEQYFGPGTRLTVT.

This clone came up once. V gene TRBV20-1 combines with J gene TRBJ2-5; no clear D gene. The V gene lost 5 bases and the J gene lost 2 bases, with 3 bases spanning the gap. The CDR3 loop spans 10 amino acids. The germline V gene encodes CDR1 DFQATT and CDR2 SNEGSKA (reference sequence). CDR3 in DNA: TGCAGTGCTCCTCAAGAGACCCAGTACTTC. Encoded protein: CSAPQETQYF.

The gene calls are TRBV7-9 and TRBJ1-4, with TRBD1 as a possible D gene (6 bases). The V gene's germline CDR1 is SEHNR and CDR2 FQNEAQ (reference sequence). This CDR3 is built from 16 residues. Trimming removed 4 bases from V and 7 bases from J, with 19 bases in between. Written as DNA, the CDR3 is TGTGCCAGCAGCTCCATCGAAGGGGGGTATGGTGAAAAACTGTTTTTT. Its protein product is CASSSIEGGYGEKLFF.

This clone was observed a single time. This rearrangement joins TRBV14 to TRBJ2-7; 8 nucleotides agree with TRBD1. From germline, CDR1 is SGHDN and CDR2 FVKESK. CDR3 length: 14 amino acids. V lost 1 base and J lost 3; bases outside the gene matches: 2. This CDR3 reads CASSQGTGNYEQYF. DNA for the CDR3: TGTGCCAGCAGCCAAGGGACAGGGAACTACGAGCAGTACTTC. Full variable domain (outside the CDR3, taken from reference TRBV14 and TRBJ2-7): EAGVTQFPSHSVIEKGQTVTLRCDPISGHDNLYWYRRVMGKEIKFLLHFVKESKQDESGMPNNRFLAERTGGTYSTLKVQPAELEDSGVYFCASSQGTGNYEQYFGPGTRLTVT.

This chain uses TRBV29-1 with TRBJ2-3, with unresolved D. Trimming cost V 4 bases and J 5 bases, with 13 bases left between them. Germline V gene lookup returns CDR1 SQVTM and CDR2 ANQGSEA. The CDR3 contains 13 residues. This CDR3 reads CSVVKAVLDTQYF. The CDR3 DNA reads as TGCAGCGTTGTTAAGGCCGTATTAGATACGCAGTATTTT.

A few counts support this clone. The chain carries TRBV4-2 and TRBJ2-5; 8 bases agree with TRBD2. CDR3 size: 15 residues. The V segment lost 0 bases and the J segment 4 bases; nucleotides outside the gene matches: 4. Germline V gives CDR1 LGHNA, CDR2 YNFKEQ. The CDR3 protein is CASSQDRGGPETQYF. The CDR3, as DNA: TGTGCCAGCAGCCAAGATCGGGGGGGGCCAGAGACCCAGTACTTC.

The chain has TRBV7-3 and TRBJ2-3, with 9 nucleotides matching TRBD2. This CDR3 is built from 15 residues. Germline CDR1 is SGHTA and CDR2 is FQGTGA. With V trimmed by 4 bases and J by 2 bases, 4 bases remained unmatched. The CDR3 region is CASSWSGGNTDTQYF. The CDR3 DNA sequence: TGTGCCAGCAGCTGGAGCGGGGGGAACACAGATACGCAGTATTTT.

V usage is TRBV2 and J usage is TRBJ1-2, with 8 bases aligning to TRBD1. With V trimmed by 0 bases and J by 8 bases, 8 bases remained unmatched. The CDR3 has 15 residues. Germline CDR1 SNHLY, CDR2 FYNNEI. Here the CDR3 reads CASSEARTGIFGYTF. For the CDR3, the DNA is TGTGCCAGCAGTGAAGCCCGGACAGGGATTTTCGGCTACACCTTC.

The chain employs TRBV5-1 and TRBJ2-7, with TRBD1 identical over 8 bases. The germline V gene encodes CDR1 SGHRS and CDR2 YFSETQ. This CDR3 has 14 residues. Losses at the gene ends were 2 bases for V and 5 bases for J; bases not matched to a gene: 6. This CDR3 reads CASSFPQGAHEQYF. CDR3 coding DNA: TGCGCCAGCAGCTTTCCCCAGGGGGCCCACGAGCAGTACTTC.

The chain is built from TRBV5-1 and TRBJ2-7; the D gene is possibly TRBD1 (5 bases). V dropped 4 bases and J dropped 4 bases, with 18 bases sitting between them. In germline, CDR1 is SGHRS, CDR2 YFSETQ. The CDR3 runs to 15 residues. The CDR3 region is CASSTGRGHLYEQYF. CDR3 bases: TGCGCCAGCAGCACAGGACGAGGACACCTATACGAGCAGTACTTC. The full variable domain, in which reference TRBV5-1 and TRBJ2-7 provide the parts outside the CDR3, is KAGVTQTPRYLIKTRGQQVTLSCSPISGHRSVSWYQQTPGQGLQFLFEYFSETQRNKGNFPGRFSGRQFSNSRSEMNVSTLELGDSALYLCASSTGRGHLYEQYFGPGTRLTVT.

The chain's CDR3 is CASSQEVAQVGEQYF. The CDR3, as DNA: TGTGCCAGCAGCCAAGAGGTGGCGCAGGTAGGTGAGCAGTACTTC. The V and J genes are TRBV4-2 and TRBJ2-7; unclear D gene. The CDR3 runs to 15 residues. Germline-derived CDR1 and CDR2 are LGHNA and YNFKEQ. V dropped 0 bases and J dropped 7 bases, with 16 bases sitting between them.

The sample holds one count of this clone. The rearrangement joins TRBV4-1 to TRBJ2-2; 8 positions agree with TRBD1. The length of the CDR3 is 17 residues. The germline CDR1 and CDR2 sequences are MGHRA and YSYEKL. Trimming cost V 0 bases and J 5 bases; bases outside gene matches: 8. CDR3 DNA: TGCGCCAGCAGCCAAGAAAGGGGCAGGGGGCTTACCGGGGAGCTGTTTTTT. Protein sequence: CASSQERGRGLTGELFF.

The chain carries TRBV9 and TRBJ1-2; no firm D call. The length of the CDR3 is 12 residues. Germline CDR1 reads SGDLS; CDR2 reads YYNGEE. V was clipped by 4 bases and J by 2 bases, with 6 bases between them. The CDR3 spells CASSHDNYGYTF. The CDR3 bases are TGTGCCAGCAGCCATGACAACTATGGCTACACCTTC.

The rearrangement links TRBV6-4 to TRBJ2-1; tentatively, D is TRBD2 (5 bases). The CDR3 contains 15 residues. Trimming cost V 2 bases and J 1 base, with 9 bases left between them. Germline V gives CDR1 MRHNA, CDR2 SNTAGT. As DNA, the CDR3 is TGTGCCAGCAGTGACCCCGGGGTTTCCTACAATGAGCAGTTCTTC. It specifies CASSDPGVSYNEQFF.

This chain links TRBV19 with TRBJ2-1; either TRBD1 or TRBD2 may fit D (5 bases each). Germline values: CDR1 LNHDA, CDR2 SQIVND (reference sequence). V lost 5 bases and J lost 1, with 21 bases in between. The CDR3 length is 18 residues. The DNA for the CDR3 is TGTGCCAGTAGTCCTCGAGGAGGCAGGGTGGGTTCCTACAATGAGCAGTTCTTC. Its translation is CASSPRGGRVGSYNEQFF.

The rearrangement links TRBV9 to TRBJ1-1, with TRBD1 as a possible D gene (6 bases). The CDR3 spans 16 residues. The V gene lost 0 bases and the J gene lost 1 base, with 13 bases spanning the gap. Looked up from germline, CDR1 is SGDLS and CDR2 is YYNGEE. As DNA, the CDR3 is TGTGCCAGCAGCGTAGAGCGGGGGGCGCGGAACACTGAAGCTTTCTTT. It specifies CASSVERGARNTEAFF.

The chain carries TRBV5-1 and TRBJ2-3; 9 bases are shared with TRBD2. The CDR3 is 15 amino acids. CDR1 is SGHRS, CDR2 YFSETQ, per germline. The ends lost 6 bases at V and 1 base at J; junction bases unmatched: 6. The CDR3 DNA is TGCGCCAGCACCGTAGCGGGGGCCGGCACAGATACGCAGTATTTT. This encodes CASTVAGAGTDTQYF.

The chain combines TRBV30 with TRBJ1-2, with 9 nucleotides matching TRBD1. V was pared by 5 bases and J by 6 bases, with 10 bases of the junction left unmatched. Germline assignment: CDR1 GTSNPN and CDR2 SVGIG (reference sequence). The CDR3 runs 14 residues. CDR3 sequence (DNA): TGTGCCTGGGGATTCACAGGGGGCGCGGATGGCTACACCTTC. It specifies CAWGFTGGADGYTF.

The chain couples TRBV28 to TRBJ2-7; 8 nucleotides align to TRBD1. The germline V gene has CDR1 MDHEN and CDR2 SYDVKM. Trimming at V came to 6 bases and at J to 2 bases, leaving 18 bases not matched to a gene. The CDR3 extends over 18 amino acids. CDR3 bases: TGTGCCAGCAGACCTCGCAAGCGACAGGGGCGAGAGCCCTACGAGCAGTACTTC. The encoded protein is CASRPRKRQGREPYEQYF.